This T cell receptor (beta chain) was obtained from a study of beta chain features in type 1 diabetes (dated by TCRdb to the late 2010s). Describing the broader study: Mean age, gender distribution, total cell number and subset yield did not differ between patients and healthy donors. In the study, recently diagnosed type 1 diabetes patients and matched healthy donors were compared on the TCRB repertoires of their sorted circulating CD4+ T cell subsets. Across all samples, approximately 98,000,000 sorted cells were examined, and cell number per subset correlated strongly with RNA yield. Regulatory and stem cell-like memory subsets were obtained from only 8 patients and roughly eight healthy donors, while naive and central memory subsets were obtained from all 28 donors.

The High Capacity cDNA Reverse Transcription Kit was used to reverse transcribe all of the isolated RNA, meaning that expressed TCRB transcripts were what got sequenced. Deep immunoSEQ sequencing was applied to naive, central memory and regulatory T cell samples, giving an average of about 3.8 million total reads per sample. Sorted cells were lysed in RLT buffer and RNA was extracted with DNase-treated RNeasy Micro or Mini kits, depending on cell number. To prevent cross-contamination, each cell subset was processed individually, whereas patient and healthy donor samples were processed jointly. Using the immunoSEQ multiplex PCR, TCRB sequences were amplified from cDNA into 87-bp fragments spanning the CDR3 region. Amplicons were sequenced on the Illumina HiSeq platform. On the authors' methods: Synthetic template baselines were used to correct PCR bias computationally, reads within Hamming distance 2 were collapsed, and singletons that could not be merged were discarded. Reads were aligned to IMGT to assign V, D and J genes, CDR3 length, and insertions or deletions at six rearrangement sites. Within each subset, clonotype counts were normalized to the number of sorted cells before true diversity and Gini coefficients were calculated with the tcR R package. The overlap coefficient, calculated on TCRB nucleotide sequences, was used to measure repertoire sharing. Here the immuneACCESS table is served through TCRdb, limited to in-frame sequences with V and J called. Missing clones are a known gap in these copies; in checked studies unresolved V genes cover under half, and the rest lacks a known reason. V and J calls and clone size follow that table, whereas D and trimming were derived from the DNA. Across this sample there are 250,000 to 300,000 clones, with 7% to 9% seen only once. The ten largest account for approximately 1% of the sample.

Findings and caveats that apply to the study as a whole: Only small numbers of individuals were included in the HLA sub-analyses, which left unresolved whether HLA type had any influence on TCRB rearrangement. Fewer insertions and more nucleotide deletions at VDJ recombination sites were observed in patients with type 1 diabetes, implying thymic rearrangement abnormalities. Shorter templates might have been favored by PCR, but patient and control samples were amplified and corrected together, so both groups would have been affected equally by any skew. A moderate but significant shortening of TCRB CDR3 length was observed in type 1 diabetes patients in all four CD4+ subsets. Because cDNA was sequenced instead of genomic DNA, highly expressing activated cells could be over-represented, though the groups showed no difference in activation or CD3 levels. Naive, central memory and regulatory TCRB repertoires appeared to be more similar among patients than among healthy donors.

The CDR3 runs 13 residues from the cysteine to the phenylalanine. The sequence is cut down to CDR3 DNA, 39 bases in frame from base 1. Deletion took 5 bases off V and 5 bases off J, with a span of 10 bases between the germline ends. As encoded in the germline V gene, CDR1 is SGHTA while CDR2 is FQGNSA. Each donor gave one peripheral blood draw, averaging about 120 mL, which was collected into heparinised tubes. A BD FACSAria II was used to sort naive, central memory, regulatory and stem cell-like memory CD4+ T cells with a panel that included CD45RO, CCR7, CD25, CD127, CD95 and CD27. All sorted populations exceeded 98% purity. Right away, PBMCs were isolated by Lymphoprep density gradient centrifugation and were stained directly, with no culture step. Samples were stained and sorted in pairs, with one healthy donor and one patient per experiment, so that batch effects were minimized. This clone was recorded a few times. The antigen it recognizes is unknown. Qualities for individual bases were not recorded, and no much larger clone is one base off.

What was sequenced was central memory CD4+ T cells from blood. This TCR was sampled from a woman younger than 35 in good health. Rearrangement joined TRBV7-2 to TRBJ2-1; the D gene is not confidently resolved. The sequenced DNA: TGTGCCAGCAGCCGAGAGTGGGACAATGAGCAGTTCTTC. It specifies CASSREWDNEQFF. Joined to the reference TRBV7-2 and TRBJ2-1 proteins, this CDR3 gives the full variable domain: GAGVSQSPSNKVTEKGKDVELRCDPISGHTALYWYRQSLGQGLEFLIYFQGNSAPDKSGLPSDRFSAERTGGSVSTLTIQRTQQEDSAVYLCASSREWDNEQFFGPGTRLTVL.